The present entry profiles one T cell receptor beta chain with its context. The antigen is undetermined. Here immunoSEQ multiplex PCR was the method, and the copy in TCRdb shows in-frame clones only, minus some. The sample consists of tens of thousands of clones, approximately 98% of them appearing once. The sample belongs to a study of monozygotic twins with cystic fibrosis. Across the study: Approximately 3 micrograms of fragmented DNA underwent about 14 PCR cycles for library preparation. Notes on the study in general: In 13 of 16 pairs, V gene usage was closest to the co-twin's. Unrelated CF individuals shared fewer identical clonotypes than monozygotic CF twins. No link emerged between shared CDR3 counts and age, concordance or severity.

Germline CDR1 is LNHNV and CDR2 is YYDKDF (reference sequence). This CDR3 contains 15 residues. Trimming took 1 base from V and 3 from J; bases not matched to a gene: 1. The sample taken for sequencing was blood. The source of this sequence is a girl aged 5 to 17 with cystic fibrosis. The rearrangement uses TRBV15 and TRBJ1-5; 9 bases map to TRBD1. CDR3 in DNA: TGTGCCACCAGCAGAGGGGACAGGGACAATCAGCCCCAGCATTTT. This gives the protein CATSRGDRDNQPQHF.